A selection of T cell receptor beta chains follows, all from one sample in a study of T cell responses to AZD1222 COVID-19 vaccine. Assay: immunoSEQ multiplex PCR; the TCRdb copy retains only in-frame clones and omits some. There are some 110,000 clones in the sample; 70% to 90% occur only once, and less than 9.5% lies in the top ten. Specimen: peripheral blood, collected on day 0 of AZD1222 vaccination. The origin of the receptors is an adult in good health. Both conserved end residues are part of each CDR3. The D gene is left open where the match is weak. The size field is filled for only some rows; it gives once, few, many or a size class.

D,size,V,J,DNA,CDR3
TRBD1,-,TRBV24-1,TRBJ2-1,TGTGCCCCCGTGGAGAGGGGGCTCCAGAATGAGCAGTTCTTC,CAPVERGLQNEQFF
-,-,TRBV7-9,TRBJ2-7,TGTGCCAGCAGCCCCCTAGTAAAGGGGGGCAAATGGGACGAGCAGTACTTC,CASSPLVKGGKWDEQYF
-,once,TRBV2,TRBJ1-1,TGTGCCAGCAGGATCCCCGGGGCCTACACTGAAGCTTTCTTT,CASRIPGAYTEAFF
TRBD1,-,TRBV4-1,TRBJ1-2,TGCGCCAGCAGCCAAGGACAGGGTAGTAGCTATGGCTACACCTTC,CASSQGQGSSYGYTF
-,-,TRBV20-1,TRBJ1-5,TGCAGTGCTAGTGTAAGAGGGGAAGGGCAGCCCCAGCATTTT,CSASVRGEGQPQHF
-,-,TRBV19,TRBJ1-5,TGTGCCAGCAGGCGGGGGGGAAGCAATCAGCCCCAGCATTTT,CASRRGGSNQPQHF
-,-,TRBV28,TRBJ2-7,TGTGCCAGCAGCAGACCCGGGGGTGACGAGCAGTACTTC,CASSRPGGDEQYF
-,few,TRBV7-9,TRBJ2-1,TGTGCCAGCTCGAATCCGGTCCACAATGAGCAGTTCTTC,CASSNPVHNEQFF
-,once,TRBV27,TRBJ1-5,TGTGCCAGCAGGGACCAGGGGTATAGCAATCAGCCCCAGCATTTT,CASRDQGYSNQPQHF
TRBD2,-,TRBV7-3,TRBJ2-2,TGTGCCAGCAGCTTGGGGCCGAGAATAGCGGGAGCCGGGGAGCTGTTTTTT,CASSLGPRIAGAGELFF
-,-,TRBV10-3,TRBJ1-1,TGTGCCATCAGTGAGAGGGGTCAGAACACTGAAGCTTTCTTT,CAISERGQNTEAFF
-,-,TRBV19,TRBJ1-4,TGTGCCAGTAGTATAGGAGCGCAGGCAACTAATGAAAAACTGTTTTTT,CASSIGAQATNEKLFF
-,-,TRBV7-2,TRBJ2-7,TGTGCCAGCAGCTTAGACAGGGCGGACGAGCAGTACTTC,CASSLDRADEQYF
-,-,TRBV28,TRBJ2-6,TGTGCCAGCATCGATTCCAGGGGTCCTACTGGGGCCAACGTCCTGACTTTC,CASIDSRGPTGANVLTF